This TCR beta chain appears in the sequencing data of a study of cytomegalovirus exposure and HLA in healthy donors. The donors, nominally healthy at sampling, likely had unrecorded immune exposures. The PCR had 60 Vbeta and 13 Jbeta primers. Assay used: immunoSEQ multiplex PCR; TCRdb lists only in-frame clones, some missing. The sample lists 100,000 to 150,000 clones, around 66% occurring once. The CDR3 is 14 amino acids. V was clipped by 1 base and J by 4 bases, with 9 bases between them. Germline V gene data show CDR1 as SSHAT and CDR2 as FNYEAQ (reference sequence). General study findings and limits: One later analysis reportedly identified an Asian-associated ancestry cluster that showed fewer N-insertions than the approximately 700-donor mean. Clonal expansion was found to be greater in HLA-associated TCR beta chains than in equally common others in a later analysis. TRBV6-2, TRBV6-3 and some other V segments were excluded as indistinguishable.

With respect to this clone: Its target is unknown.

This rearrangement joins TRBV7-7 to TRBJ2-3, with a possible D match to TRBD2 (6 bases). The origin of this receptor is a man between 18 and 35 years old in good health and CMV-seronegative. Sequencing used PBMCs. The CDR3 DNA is TGTGCCAGCAGCTTAGATGGGGGGTCAGATACGCAGTATTTT. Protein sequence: CASSLDGGSDTQYF.